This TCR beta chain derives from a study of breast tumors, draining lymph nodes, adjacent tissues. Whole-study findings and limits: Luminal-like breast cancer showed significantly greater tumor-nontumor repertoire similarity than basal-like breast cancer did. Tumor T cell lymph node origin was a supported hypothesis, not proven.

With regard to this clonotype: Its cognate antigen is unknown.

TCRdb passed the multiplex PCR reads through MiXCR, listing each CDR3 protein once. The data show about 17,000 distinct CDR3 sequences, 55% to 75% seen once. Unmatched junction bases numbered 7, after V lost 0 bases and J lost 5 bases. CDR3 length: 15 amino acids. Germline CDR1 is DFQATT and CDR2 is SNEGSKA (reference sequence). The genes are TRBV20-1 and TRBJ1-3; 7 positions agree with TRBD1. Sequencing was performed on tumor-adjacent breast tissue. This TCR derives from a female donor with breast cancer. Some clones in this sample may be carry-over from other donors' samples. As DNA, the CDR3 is TGCAGTGCTAGAGATTTTAGACAGGGTAGAAACACCATATATTTT. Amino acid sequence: CSARDFRQGRNTIYF.